This entry concerns a single TCR beta chain. In this sample, this clonotype turned up many times. The antigen it binds to is not known. Base qualities are missing; no much larger clone stands one base away. V loses 4 bases, J loses 5 bases, and the germline ends lie 15 bases apart. CDR1 SNHLY and CDR2 FYNNEI were looked up in the germline V gene. The CDR3 numbers 14 residues from cysteine through phenylalanine. Just CDR3 DNA is preserved here, 42 bases in frame from base 1. The sample comes from a study of T cells in Graves' hyperthyroidism and ophthalmopathy (dated by TCRdb to between 2019 and 2020). With regard to the full study: Peripheral blood was sampled at the time of initial diagnosis, prior to any treatment. After blood sampling, hyperthyroidism patients were treated with methimazole at a starting dose of 30 mg daily, and ophthalmopathy patients were treated with high-dose intravenous methylprednisolone. Prospective prediction of ophthalmopathy was tested in an independent validation cohort of some 19 hyperthyroidism patients and 17 patients who later progressed to ophthalmopathy. To identify TCR V-J signatures that set the groups apart, the researchers used a discovery cohort of 100 patients, made up of fewer than 50 with Graves' ophthalmopathy and 57 with stable Graves' hyperthyroidism. Thyroid tissue and blood T-cell repertoires from six or seven Graves' hyperthyroidism patients were also compared in the study. TCR Vbeta CDR3 sequencing of around 130 peripheral blood samples (more than 40 ophthalmopathy, under 80 hyperthyroidism and some 17 progressor patients) is reported in the paper. For training and testing, the roughly 100 patients in the discovery cohort were randomly divided in a 7:3 ratio. Points the paper makes about the study in general: Most expanded thyroid clonotypes (frequency above 0.001) were also detected in blood, suggesting blood repertoires may reflect thyroid immune responses. In validation, the model predicted progression to ophthalmopathy a median of roughly six months before onset, with roughly 70% sensitivity and roughly 72% specificity. Sample size was not statistically predetermined, and investigators were not blinded to group allocation. Ophthalmopathy was separated from stable hyperthyroidism by a 13 V-J signature model, with around 90% sensitivity and roughly 84% specificity obtained in cross-validation and 80%/75% obtained in testing.

TCR beta CDR3 regions were amplified from RNA transcripts. For the first round of RT-PCR on the TCR CDR3, the HTBI primer set was used together with the Qiagen OneStep RT-PCR kit. The libraries were constructed in a second round of multiplex PCR and then size-selected and purified. The libraries were sequenced on an Illumina HiSeq2000 using paired-end 100 bp reads. On the study's bioinformatics: SOAPnuke was used to process the raw data, removing reads that contained adapters or uncalled bases, had a mean Phred below 15, or lacked an exact match to the constant primer or identifier. COPE v1.2.5 was used to merge the high-quality paired reads, and each unique nucleotide sequence was defined as a clonotype. Clonotypes were aligned to IMGT TRBV, TRBD and TRBJ reference segments using MiTCR v1.1. The analysis included only V-J combinations with a frequency above 0.0001, which together covered 99% to 99.2% of the repertoires. A TCS score was defined as the ratio between F50 (clonal expansion) and ExV (chaos), using BLOSUM62-based TCRdist between CDR3 peptides within each V-J. Welch's t-statistics and random forest reduced 500 to 650 V-J features to about 12, which were used in a naive Bayes classifier (R e1071). Clones were called with MiXCR by TCRdb after fastp trimmed the public reads at Q25, and only in-frame beta chains were retained. Rows are unified per CDR3 protein, each entry keeping the most common DNA and genes. The V and J calls were not made by the authors but by TCRdb's processing. For this sample there are approximately 150,000 distinct CDR3 sequences; 9.4% appear just once. The ten largest clonotypes hold roughly 23% of the sample.

Hyperthyroidism patients were aged 18 to 65 years and newly diagnosed, with disease duration of less than 2 months. Any patient with an uncontrolled infection, another autoimmune disease, pregnancy or lactation was excluded. Diagnoses relied on clinical symptoms, serum thyroxine and TRAb, thyroid ultrasound and orbital computed tomography. Blood from progressor patients was collected at the time of first diagnosis with hyperthyroidism, before any ophthalmopathy symptoms had appeared. PBMCs were separated from roughly 9.3 ml of fresh peripheral blood using Ficoll-Paque density gradient centrifugation. Progressor patients were first diagnosed with Graves' hyperthyroidism and then developed ophthalmopathy during follow-up. Total RNA was extracted using Trizol reagent, and RNA quality was assessed on an Agilent 2100 Bioanalyzer.

The sequence derives from a woman under 30 with Graves' hyperthyroidism that later progressed to Graves' ophthalmopathy. The specimen sequenced was blood. The V gene is TRBV2 and the J gene is TRBJ2-7; no D segment can be confidently identified. The CDR3 region: CASSVVFDSDEQYF. The DNA reads TGTGCCAGCAGTGTTGTCTTCGATTCTGACGAGCAGTACTTC.